The 26 T cell receptor beta chains below were found in one sample sequenced in a study of shared clonotypes between healthy human individuals. TCRdb's table, derived via immunoSEQ multiplex PCR, lists solely in-frame clones and lacks some. The sample carries 2 million or so clones, roughly 96% recorded once. Specimen: naive CD4+ T cells sorted from blood. The sample's subset: CD45RA+ positively selected. The source is a man aged 18 to 29 in good health.

The rearrangement joins TRBV4-1 to TRBJ2-5; D not certain. V was trimmed by 0 bases and J by 4 bases, leaving 18 bases between them. The CDR3 contains 17 residues. CDR1 and CDR2 (germline): MGHRA, YSYEKL. The CDR3 DNA reads TGCGCCAGCAGCCAAGATTACCCGGGTACGAGAGGAGAGACCCAGTACTTC. Protein: CASSQDYPGTRGETQYF.

The chain recombines TRBV11-2 with TRBJ1-6; TRBD1 is a possible D gene (6 bases). The CDR3 sequence is 14 residues long. Germline V gene sequence: CDR1 SGHAT, CDR2 FQNNGV. With 5 bases removed from V and 8 bases from J, the gap between germline ends came to 13 bases. For the CDR3, the DNA is TGTGCCAGCAGCCAAGGGGGGTGGCATTCACCCCTCCACTTT. Translation: CASSQGGWHSPLHF.

V and J are TRBV7-9 and TRBJ1-4; D gene ambiguous. Trimming shortened V by 1 base and J by 5 bases, and 14 bases separated the two germline ends. From germline, CDR1 is SEHNR and CDR2 FQNEAQ (reference sequence). The CDR3 runs 16 residues. The CDR3 sequence: CASSLVGGKKNEKLFF. For the CDR3, the DNA is TGTGCCAGCAGCTTAGTAGGAGGGAAAAAGAATGAAAAACTGTTTTTT. The whole variable domain, remainder taken from reference TRBV7-9 and TRBJ1-4, is DTGVSQNPRHKITKRGQNVTFRCDPISEHNRLYWYRQTLGQGPEFLTYFQNEAQLEKSRLLSDRFSAERPKGSFSTLEIQRTEQGDSAMYLCASSLVGGKKNEKLFFGSGTQLSVL.

This clone was recorded only once. The chain joins TRBV5-5 to TRBJ2-3; possibly TRBD1 for D (6 bases). Germline loops: CDR1 SGHKS, CDR2 YYEKEE (reference sequence). Trimming shortened V by 0 bases and J by 0 bases, and 11 bases separated the two germline ends. The CDR3 runs to 16 residues. The DNA for the CDR3 is TGTGCCAGCAGCTTGGTAGGAGACAGGAGCACAGATACGCAGTATTTT. Translated: CASSLVGDRSTDTQYF. Drawing the rest from reference TRBV5-5 and TRBJ2-3, the complete variable domain is DAGVTQSPTHLIKTRGQQVTLRCSPISGHKSVSWYQQVLGQGPQFIFQYYEKEERGRGNFPDRFSARQFPNYSSELNVNALLLGDSALYLCASSLVGDRSTDTQYFGPGTRLTVL.

This clone has just one count. This chain uses TRBV15 with TRBJ2-2; the match to TRBD1 covers 10 bases. Germline V gene sequence: CDR1 LNHNV, CDR2 YYDKDF (reference sequence). This CDR3 region has 17 residues. V lost 0 bases, J lost 2 bases, and 3 bases stayed unmatched. CDR3: CATSRDRTGGNTGELFF. Here the CDR3 DNA reads TGTGCCACCAGCAGAGATAGGACAGGGGGTAACACCGGGGAGCTGTTTTTT.

CDR3 DNA sequence: TGTGCCAGCACTGGGGGGAGCTCACCCCTCCACTTT. Translated, it gives CASTGGSSPLHF. The chain employs TRBV6-5 and TRBJ1-6; perhaps TRBD1 as D (5 bases). Trimming left V 7 bases short and J 10 bases short, with 11 bases between. The CDR3 runs 12 residues. Germline-derived CDR1 and CDR2 are MNHEY and SVGAGI.

J is TRBJ1-2 and V is TRBV6-6, with D maybe TRBD1 (6 bases). CDR3 length: 15 amino acids. Germline V CDR1 and CDR2: MNHNY, SVGAGI (reference sequence). The V end lost 6 bases, the J end lost 2 bases, and 16 bases lay between the germline ends. In DNA form, the CDR3 reads TGTGCCAGCAGCCACCTGGGGGGCGTAAACTATGGCTACACCTTC. Amino acid sequence: CASSHLGGVNYGYTF.

V gene TRBV7-2 combines with J gene TRBJ2-2; D perhaps matches TRBD2 (5 bases). This CDR3 region has 15 residues. Germline V CDR1 and CDR2: SGHTA, FQGNSA. The V end was cut by 2 bases, the J end by 4 bases, with 11 bases between. The CDR3 DNA follows: TGTGCCAGCAGCTTATCTCCGAGCGGCACCGGGGAGCTGTTTTTT. It is translated as CASSLSPSGTGELFF. Together with reference TRBV7-2 and TRBJ2-2, the CDR3 gives the full variable domain: GAGVSQSPSNKVTEKGKDVELRCDPISGHTALYWYRQSLGQGLEFLIYFQGNSAPDKSGLPSDRFSAERTGGSVSTLTIQRTQQEDSAVYLCASSLSPSGTGELFFGEGSRLTVL.

The rearrangement uses TRBV6-1 and TRBJ1-1; D is uncertain. The germline V gene encodes CDR1 MNHNS and CDR2 SASEGT. Trimming stripped 3 bases from V and 0 bases from J, with 11 bases between. CDR3 length: 15 residues. CDR3 protein: CASSDFGLMNTEAFF. CDR3 in DNA: TGTGCCAGCAGTGATTTTGGCCTCATGAACACTGAAGCTTTCTTT.

The CDR3 loop reads CASSERRENIQYF. The CDR3, as DNA: TGCGCCAGCAGTGAAAGGCGGGAAAACATTCAGTACTTC. The chain has TRBV10-1 and TRBJ2-4, with a possible D match to TRBD2 (5 bases). Per germline, CDR1 WNHNN and CDR2 SYGVQD (reference sequence). Trimming pared 3 bases from V and 5 bases from J, leaving 8 bases between. The length of the CDR3 is 13 residues.

In this sample, this clone turned up a few times. Other nucleotide sequences in the sample specify the same CDR3. This rearrangement joins TRBV5-1 to TRBJ1-5, with D possibly matching TRBD1 (5 bases). The CDR3 sequence is 14 residues long. V was shortened by 0 bases and J by 4 bases, with 8 bases between the two germline ends. Germline V CDR1 and CDR2: SGHRS, YFSETQ. The CDR3 sequence: CASSLEAGNQPQHF. The DNA of the CDR3 is TGCGCCAGCAGCTTGGAGGCAGGGAATCAGCCCCAGCATTTT.

This chain links TRBV6-6 with TRBJ1-1; D gene unclear. This CDR3 is built from 13 residues. The germline V gene has CDR1 MNHNY and CDR2 SVGAGI (reference sequence). Between the trimmed V and J ends, which lost 5 bases and 2 bases, there was a span of 9 bases. CDR3 protein: CASSQQYNTEAFF. DNA for the CDR3: TGTGCCAGCAGTCAACAGTACAACACTGAAGCTTTCTTT.

This chain links TRBV20-1 with TRBJ1-6; D uncertain. Germline V gene lookup returns CDR1 DFQATT and CDR2 SNEGSKA (reference sequence). The CDR3 extends over 11 amino acids. The germline V and J ends were trimmed by 6 bases and 8 bases, with 8 bases remaining between them. In nucleotides, the CDR3 is TGCAGTGCCGGACCGGATTCACCCCTCCACTTT. It translates to CSAGPDSPLHF.

The rearrangement links TRBV5-6 to TRBJ2-7; 11 bases align to TRBD1. Trimming cost V 5 bases and J 2 bases; bases outside gene matches: 3. Germline V CDR1 and CDR2: SGHDT, YYEEEE. This CDR3 comprises 14 residues. The CDR3 nucleotides are TGTGCCAGCAGGCTGGGACAGGGGGCCTACGAGCAGTACTTC. This sequence encodes CASRLGQGAYEQYF.

This clone was counted once. This sequence joins TRBV5-4 and TRBJ2-7; 14 bases align to TRBD2. The J segment lost 6 bases and the V segment lost 4 bases, leaving 9 bases of the junction unmatched. In germline, CDR1 is SGHNT, CDR2 YYREEE (reference sequence). The CDR3 is made up of 16 amino acids. CDR3 residues: CASSIIGTSGSGEQYF. The CDR3, as DNA: TGTGCCAGCAGCATAATTGGGACTAGCGGGAGCGGCGAGCAGTACTTC.

This chain joins TRBV30 and TRBJ2-7, with TRBD2 matching over 7 bases. With V trimmed by 8 bases and J by 2 bases, 6 bases remained unmatched. CDR1 is GTSNPN and CDR2 is SVGIG in the germline V gene (reference sequence). This CDR3 has 12 residues. In DNA form, the CDR3 reads TGTGCCGGGCGGGAGAATGCCTACGAGCAGTACTTC. Translating gives CAGRENAYEQYF.

The chain has TRBV2 and TRBJ2-7; possibly TRBD2 for D (5 bases). CDR3 length equals 14 residues. With 4 bases removed from V and 3 bases from J, the gap between germline ends came to 13 bases. From germline, CDR1 is SNHLY and CDR2 FYNNEI. In nucleotides, the CDR3 is TGTGCCAGCAGTGTAGGGAGTAAGAACTACGAGCAGTACTTC. Translation: CASSVGSKNYEQYF.

The chain combines TRBV27 with TRBJ2-5, with D possibly TRBD1 on 5 matching bases. The CDR3 spans 13 residues. V was trimmed by 4 bases and J by 4 bases, leaving 10 bases between them. Germline loops: CDR1 MNHEY, CDR2 SMNVEV (reference sequence). CDR3 sequence reads: CASSYQGRETQYF. The CDR3 bases are TGTGCCAGCAGTTACCAGGGCCGAGAGACCCAGTACTTC.

The chain couples TRBV2 to TRBJ2-2; D is ambiguous. CDR1 is SNHLY and CDR2 is FYNNEI in the germline V gene. Trimming stripped 6 bases from V and 6 bases from J, with 5 bases between. The CDR3 runs to 11 residues. The DNA for the CDR3 is TGTGCCAGCAGAGATCCCGGGGAGCTGTTTTTT. Translated: CASRDPGELFF.

The chain joins TRBV5-1 to TRBJ2-3, with TRBD1 identical over 7 bases. Germline values: CDR1 SGHRS, CDR2 YFSETQ. V lost 4 bases and J lost 1; bases outside the gene matches: 6. The CDR3 loop spans 15 amino acids. CDR3 bases: TGCGCCAGCAGCCCAGGGGACAGCCGCACAGATACGCAGTATTTT. It specifies CASSPGDSRTDTQYF.

In this sample, this clone turned up once. The chain couples TRBV7-9 to TRBJ2-7, with D hard to call. Trimming took off 5 bases at V and 3 bases at J, with 17 bases between the two ends. This CDR3 is built from 15 residues. Germline CDR1 SEHNR, CDR2 FQNEAQ (reference sequence). CDR3 nucleotides: TGTGCCAGCAGCAGCCAAAAAAGGGCCAACTACGAGCAGTACTTC. Protein product: CASSSQKRANYEQYF. The whole variable domain, remainder taken from reference TRBV7-9 and TRBJ2-7, is DTGVSQNPRHKITKRGQNVTFRCDPISEHNRLYWYRQTLGQGPEFLTYFQNEAQLEKSRLLSDRFSAERPKGSFSTLEIQRTEQGDSAMYLCASSSQKRANYEQYFGPGTRLTVT.

This clone appeared once. The V call is TRBV11-2, the J call TRBJ1-1, with D perhaps matching TRBD1 (5 bases). Germline assignment: CDR1 SGHAT and CDR2 FQNNGV. Trimming left V 5 bases short and J 3 bases short, with 13 bases between. The CDR3 runs 14 residues. Here the CDR3 reads CASSRWGVDTEAFF. In DNA, the CDR3 is TGTGCCAGCAGCCGATGGGGGGTGGACACTGAAGCTTTCTTT. Full variable domain (outside the CDR3, taken from reference TRBV11-2 and TRBJ1-1): EAGVAQSPRYKIIEKRQSVAFWCNPISGHATLYWYQQILGQGPKLLIQFQNNGVVDDSQLPKDRFSAERLKGVDSTLKIQPAKLEDSAVYLCASSRWGVDTEAFFGQGTRLTVV.

This clone has at least ten counts. The chain joins TRBV5-4 to TRBJ1-6; tentatively, D is TRBD1 (5 bases). V lost 5 bases to trimming and J lost 6 bases, with 15 bases between them. CDR3 length equals 15 residues. Germline V gene sequence: CDR1 SGHNT, CDR2 YYREEE (reference sequence). The CDR3 loop is CASSRGQAANSPLHF. The DNA of the CDR3 is TGTGCCAGCAGTCGGGGCCAGGCAGCTAATTCACCCCTCCACTTT.

This chain connects TRBV6-6 to TRBJ1-5; 7 bases match TRBD1. Germline V CDR1 and CDR2: MNHNY, SVGAGI (reference sequence). The CDR3 contains 15 residues. After removal of 2 bases from V and 6 bases from J, the junction contained 7 bases not matched to a gene. The CDR3 region is CASSYGQGGGQPQHF. Here the CDR3 DNA reads TGTGCCAGCAGTTACGGGCAGGGGGGCGGTCAGCCCCAGCATTTT.

This clone showed up just once. The chain is built from TRBV5-4 and TRBJ1-4; tentatively, D is TRBD1 (5 bases). The CDR3 extends over 15 amino acids. The ends were cut back, 6 bases at V and 6 bases at J, with 18 bases in the middle. Germline lookup yields CDR1 SGHNT and CDR2 YYREEE (reference sequence). CDR3 nucleotides: TGTGCCAGCACCAAGATAGACAGCGGGGATGAAAAACTGTTTTTT. Protein sequence: CASTKIDSGDEKLFF.

The chain uses TRBV4-1 and TRBJ1-6; D call uncertain. V was cut by 4 bases and J by 2 bases, with 9 bases left in between. CDR3 length: 15 amino acids. Germline CDR1 and CDR2: MGHRA and YSYEKL. CDR3 in amino acids: CASSPLGAYNSPLHF. The DNA for the CDR3 is TGCGCCAGCAGCCCTCTGGGAGCCTATAATTCACCCCTCCACTTT.